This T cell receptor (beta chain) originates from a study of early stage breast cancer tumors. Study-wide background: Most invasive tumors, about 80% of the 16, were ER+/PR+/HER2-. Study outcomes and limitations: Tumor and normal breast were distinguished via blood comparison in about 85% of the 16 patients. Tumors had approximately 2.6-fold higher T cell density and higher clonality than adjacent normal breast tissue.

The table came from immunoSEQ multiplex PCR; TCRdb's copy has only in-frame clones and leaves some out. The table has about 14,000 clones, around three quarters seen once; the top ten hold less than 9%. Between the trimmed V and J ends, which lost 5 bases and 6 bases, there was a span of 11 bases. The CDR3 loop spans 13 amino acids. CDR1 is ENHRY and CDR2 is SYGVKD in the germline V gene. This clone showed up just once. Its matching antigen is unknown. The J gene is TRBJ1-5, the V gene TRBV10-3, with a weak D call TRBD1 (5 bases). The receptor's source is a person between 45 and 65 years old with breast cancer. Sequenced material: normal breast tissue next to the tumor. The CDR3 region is CAISQGSGQPQHF. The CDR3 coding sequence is TGTGCCATCAGTCAGGGTTCTGGTCAGCCCCAGCATTTT.